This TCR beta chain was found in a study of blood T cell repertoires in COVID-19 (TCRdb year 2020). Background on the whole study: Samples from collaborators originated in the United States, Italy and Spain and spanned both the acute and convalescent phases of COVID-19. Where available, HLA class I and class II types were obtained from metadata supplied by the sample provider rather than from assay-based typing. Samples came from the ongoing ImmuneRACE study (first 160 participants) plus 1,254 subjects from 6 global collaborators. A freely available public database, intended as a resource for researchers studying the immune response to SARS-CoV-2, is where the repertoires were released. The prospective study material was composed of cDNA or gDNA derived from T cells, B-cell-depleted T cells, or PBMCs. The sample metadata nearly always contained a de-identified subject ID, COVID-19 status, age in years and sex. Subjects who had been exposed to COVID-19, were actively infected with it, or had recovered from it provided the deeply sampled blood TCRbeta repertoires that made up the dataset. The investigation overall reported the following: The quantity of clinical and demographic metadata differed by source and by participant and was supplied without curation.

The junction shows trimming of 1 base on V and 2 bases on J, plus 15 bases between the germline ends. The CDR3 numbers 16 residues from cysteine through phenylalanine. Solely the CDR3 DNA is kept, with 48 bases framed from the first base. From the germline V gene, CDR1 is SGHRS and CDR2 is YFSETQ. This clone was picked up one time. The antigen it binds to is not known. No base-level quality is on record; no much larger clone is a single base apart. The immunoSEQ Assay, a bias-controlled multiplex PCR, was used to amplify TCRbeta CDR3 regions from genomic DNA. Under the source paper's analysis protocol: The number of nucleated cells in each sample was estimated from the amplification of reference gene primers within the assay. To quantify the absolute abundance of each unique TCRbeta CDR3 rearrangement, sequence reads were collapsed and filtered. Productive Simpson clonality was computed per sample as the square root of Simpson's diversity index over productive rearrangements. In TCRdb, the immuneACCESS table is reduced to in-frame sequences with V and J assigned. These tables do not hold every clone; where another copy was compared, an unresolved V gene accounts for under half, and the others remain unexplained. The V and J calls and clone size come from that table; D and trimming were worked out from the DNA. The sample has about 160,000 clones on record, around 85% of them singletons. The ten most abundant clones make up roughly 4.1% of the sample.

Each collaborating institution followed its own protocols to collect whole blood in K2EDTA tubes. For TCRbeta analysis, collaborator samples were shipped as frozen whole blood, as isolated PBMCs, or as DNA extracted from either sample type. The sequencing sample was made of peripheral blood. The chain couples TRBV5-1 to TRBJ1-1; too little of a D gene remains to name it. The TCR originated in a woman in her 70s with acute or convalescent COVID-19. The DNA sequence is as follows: TGCGCCAGCAGCTTGATTCTCGGGTCAGCCAACACTGAAGCTTTCTTT. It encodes CASSLILGSANTEAFF.